The rows below give T cell receptor beta chains drawn from one sample of a study of T cells in Graves' hyperthyroidism and ophthalmopathy. TCRdb analysed the multiplex PCR reads with MiXCR anew, one entry per CDR3 protein. This table has 20,000 to 30,000 distinct CDR3 sequences, under 55% appearing once. The sequenced sample consisted of blood. Every receptor here comes from a woman in her thirties or forties with Graves' hyperthyroidism that later progressed to Graves' ophthalmopathy. Each CDR3 is given with its conserved first and last residue.

j_call,v_call,cdr3_aa
TRBJ2-1,TRBV29-1,CSVEGGENEQFF
TRBJ1-1,TRBV20-1,CSARARRVTEAFF
TRBJ2-3,TRBV7-3,CASSAQGDTQYF
TRBJ2-7,TRBV14,CASRQGPAGVYEQYF
TRBJ2-1,TRBV27,CASTQRAGNNEQFF
TRBJ2-1,TRBV7-9,CASSLAGGPYNEQFF
TRBJ1-5,TRBV7-8,CASSLVPSENQPQHF
TRBJ2-7,TRBV10-2,CASRGTSGGYEQYF
TRBJ2-7,TRBV5-6,CASSTGTGSYEQYF
TRBJ2-7,TRBV2,CAIRGQGGYEQYF
TRBJ2-3,TRBV3-1,CASRGRLVTDTQYF
TRBJ1-3,TRBV7-9,CASSPQRHSGNTIYF
TRBJ2-1,TRBV6-6,CASRTTNEQFF
TRBJ2-7,TRBV19,CASSFSTGYEQYF
TRBJ2-7,TRBV19,CASSPGGGTYEQYF
TRBJ2-3,TRBV12-5,CASGLGRAGAQYF
TRBJ2-2,TRBV15,CATRDRESTGELFF
TRBJ1-2,TRBV6-5,CASRHRAGGYTF
TRBJ2-7,TRBV7-3,CASSPGGGQTFREQYF
TRBJ2-7,TRBV6-5,CASPRWGCGRSIYEQYF
TRBJ1-2,TRBV10-3,CAISHEGTYGYTF
TRBJ2-3,TRBV4-1,CASSKWLAGGDTQYF
TRBJ2-1,TRBV14,CASSYLGAGEDNEQFF
TRBJ2-1,TRBV20-1,CSASLSGRPGGQFF
TRBJ1-1,TRBV10-2,CASTGSASPTEAFF
TRBJ2-7,TRBV24-1,CATSAYSTRGRGEQYF